The rows below give T cell receptor beta chains drawn from one sample of a study of control samples from healthy donors and cancer patients. Repertoires were generated with immunoSEQ multiplex PCR, while TCRdb's copy carries only in-frame clones and drops some. The table has about 130,000 clones, approximately 90% seen once. Sequencing used blood. The receptors here all came from a man between 18 and 29 years old in good health. CDR3s include the opening cysteine and the closing phenylalanine or tryptophan. The D gene is left open where the match is weak. Size is stated for part of the rows, as once, few or many counts, or as a class when the clone is expanded.

j_call clone_size v_call d_call cdr3_nt cdr3_aa
TRBJ1-3 once TRBV30 . TGTGCCTTCAACCGCGGGCAGGGTGGGTCTGGAAACACCATATATTTT CAFNRGQGGSGNTIYF
TRBJ2-1 . TRBV5-1 TRBD2 TGCGCCAGCAGCTTGAAGCAGCGGGGGGCCCACAATGAGCAGTTCTTC CASSLKQRGAHNEQFF
TRBJ2-1 . TRBV3-1/TRBV3-2 . TGTGCCAGCAGCCAAGAATTACGGGACCCCCCAGGGGAGCAGTTCTTC CASSQELRDPPGEQFF
TRBJ1-2 . TRBV12-3/TRBV12-4 . TGTGCCAGCAGTTTTGCAGGCGGACGCGGCTACACCTTC CASSFAGGRGYTF
TRBJ1-6 . TRBV19 . TGTGCCAGTAGTATCGGGACACGATATAATTCACCCCTCCACTTT CASSIGTRYNSPLHF
TRBJ2-7 . TRBV6-1 . TGTGCCAGCAGTGAACGAGTCACGCCCTACGAGCAGTACTTC CASSERVTPYEQYF
TRBJ2-7 . TRBV25-1 . TGTGCCAGCAGTCCTCCTTACGGGACCTACGAGCAGTACTTC CASSPPYGTYEQYF
TRBJ1-1 . TRBV6-5 TRBD1 TGTGCCAGCAGCTCTGACAGGGCTTCGAACACTGAAGCTTTCTTT CASSSDRASNTEAFF
TRBJ2-6 . TRBV6-6 . TGTGCCAGCAGACAACAGGTCTCTGGGGCCAACGTCCTGACTTTC CASRQQVSGANVLTF
TRBJ1-5 . TRBV27 . TGTGCCAGCAGTTCAGGGGACTTACTCCATCAGCCCCAGCATTTT CASSSGDLLHQPQHF
TRBJ2-3 . TRBV11-2 . TGTGCCAGCAGCTTGGCCTCGAGGCTTAGGGGAGATACGCAGTATTTT CASSLASRLRGDTQYF
TRBJ1-6 . TRBV27 . TGTGCCAGCAGTCCGTCTTCTCTCGGTAGCTCCTATAATTCACCCCTCCACTTT CASSPSSLGSSYNSPLHF
TRBJ1-2 many TRBV18 . TGTGCCAGCTCTCCTCCAGTCCAAGCTAACTATGGCTACACCTTC CASSPPVQANYGYTF
TRBJ1-1 . TRBV25-1 . TGTGCCAGCAGTGAATTCGAGGGTTACACTGAAGCTTTCTTT CASSEFEGYTEAFF
TRBJ1-2 . TRBV12-3/TRBV12-4 . TGTGCCAGCAGAGCCACCGGGCTGGAAGGCTACACCTTC CASRATGLEGYTF
TRBJ2-2 . TRBV10-2 . TGCGCCAGCAGTGAGTCCCTAACCGGGGAGCTGTTTTTT CASSESLTGELFF
TRBJ1-5 . TRBV2 . TGTGCCACCGCTGTACAGGGCAATCAGCCCCAGCATTTT CATAVQGNQPQHF
TRBJ2-7 . TRBV3-1/TRBV3-2 . TGTGCCAGCAGCCAAGCTAGCAGCGAGCAGTACTTC CASSQASSEQYF
TRBJ2-7 . TRBV10-2 . TGCGCCAGCAGTGACTCCGGGACTGGGGTCTACGAGCAGTACTTC CASSDSGTGVYEQYF
TRBJ1-5 . TRBV6-5 TRBD1 TGTGCCAGCAGTCGGACAGGGGGGCCCCAGCATTTT CASSRTGGPQHF
TRBJ2-7 . TRBV14 TRBD2 TGTGCCAGCAGCCAGCTTCCGGGGACTACCTACGAGCAGTACTTC CASSQLPGTTYEQYF
TRBJ1-6 . TRBV19 . TGTGCCAGTAGTAGCGATCGAGAGAATTCACCCCTCCACTTT CASSSDRENSPLHF
TRBJ2-7 . TRBV7-8 . TGTGCCAGCAGCTTAGTGGGGGGGCACGAGCAGTACTTC CASSLVGGHEQYF
TRBJ2-2 . TRBV7-9 TRBD1 TGTGCCAGCAGCTTGAGGGACAGATCCACCGGGGAGCTGTTTTTT CASSLRDRSTGELFF
TRBJ2-5 . TRBV5-1 TRBD1 TGCGCCAGCACCAAGGGACAGGGGGCAAAGACCCAGTACTTC CASTKGQGAKTQYF
TRBJ1-1 . TRBV19 . TGTGCCAGTAGTATCAGAATAGGGACCCAAGGTTGGGGGAACACTGAAGCTTTCTTT CASSIRIGTQGWGNTEAFF
TRBJ1-2 . TRBV5-1 TRBD1 TGCGCCAGCAGCAACGACAGGGGGTCTGGCTACACCTTC CASSNDRGSGYTF
TRBJ1-5 . TRBV6-1 . TGTGCCAGCAGTGAACAGAGGGATAGCAATCAGCCCCAGCATTTT CASSEQRDSNQPQHF
TRBJ2-3 . TRBV27 TRBD2 TGTGCCAGCAGTTGGGGCCGACTAGCTACAGATACGCAGTATTTT CASSWGRLATDTQYF
TRBJ1-5 . TRBV19 . TGTGCCAGTCAGGGACTTTTGTATCAGCCCCAGCATTTT CASQGLLYQPQHF